This T cell receptor beta chain was found in a study of cytomegalovirus exposure and HLA in healthy donors. The wider study: HLA-typed donors were the source of about 81 million unique TCRs held in an early data release. Findings of the study overall: A later analysis found most CMV-associated TCR beta chains apparently HLA-restricted. Sequencing depth across donors, presence/absence analyses assumed, was roughly uniform. Cytomegalovirus-associated status was assigned to 150 or so TCR beta chains.

This clone came up a few times. Its antigen remains unidentified. The CDR3 sequence is 17 residues long. CDR1 is MDHEN, CDR2 SYDVKM, per germline. V lost 4 bases and J lost 4; bases outside the gene matches: 11. With 60 Vbeta and 13 Jbeta primers, the PCR was carried out. Libraries were prepared by immunoSEQ multiplex PCR; TCRdb keeps only in-frame clonotypes and omits some of them. The repertoire consists of under 200,000 clones, with more than 75% occurring once and the leading ten covering around 2.5%. The sample comprised PBMCs. V and J are TRBV28 and TRBJ2-2; TRBD2 matches 8 bases. This sequence originates from a woman in her forties or fifties in good health and CMV-seropositive. CDR3 sequence reads: CASSYSSGTLGTGELFF. The CDR3 DNA reads as TGTGCCAGCAGTTACAGTAGCGGGACTTTGGGCACCGGGGAGCTGTTTTTT.